Below, 20 T cell receptor beta chains from the same sample are listed, as sequenced in a study of regulatory T cells in long-lasting Graves disease. Through Arm-PCR of CDR3 regions and iRepertoire HTBI primers, TCR beta libraries were built. TCRdb reanalysed the multiplex PCR reads using MiXCR and keeps one entry per CDR3 protein. The sample records 450,000 or so distinct CDR3 sequences, 22% being singletons. Specified time point: persistent/refractory GD, antithyroid drugs over 5 years with positive TRAb. Preparation of the TCR library used RNA extracted from PBMCs. This specimen consisted of peripheral blood mononuclear cells (PBMCs), obtained when the disease was refractory, from a patient treated with antithyroid drugs. These receptors were obtained from a female donor with Graves disease.

The sample holds a few counts of this clonotype. This chain connects TRBV19 to TRBJ2-2; the match to TRBD2 covers 9 bases. CDR3 length equals 17 residues. V dropped 5 bases and J dropped 5; count of bases not matched to a gene: 12. Looked up from germline, CDR1 is LNHDA and CDR2 is SQIVND (reference sequence). CDR3 in DNA: TGTGCCAGTAGTCCCTTTTTAGCGGGGGTGAGGACCGGGGAGCTGTTTTTT. Amino acids: CASSPFLAGVRTGELFF.

This clonotype occurred many times. This chain connects TRBV7-2 to TRBJ1-2; tentatively, D is TRBD1 (6 bases). Germline-derived CDR1 and CDR2 are SGHTA and FQGNSA. This CDR3 comprises 16 residues. Trimming cost V 3 bases and J 7 bases, with 21 bases left between them. The CDR3 sequence is CASSFLGRGEAGGYTF. CDR3 DNA: TGTGCCAGCAGCTTCCTAGGCAGGGGAGAGGCGGGTGGCTACACCTTC.

The V gene is TRBV9, the J gene TRBJ1-5, with 8 positions matching TRBD1. The CDR3 is made up of 13 amino acids. Germline V gene data show CDR1 as SGDLS and CDR2 as YYNGEE. The junction had 3 bases not matched to a gene; V was cut back by 3 bases and J by 7 bases. The CDR3 nucleotides are TGTGCCAGCAGCGCAGGGGGCGAACAGCCCCAGCATTTT. Its translation: CASSAGGEQPQHF.

V gene TRBV6-2 or TRBV6-3 combines with J gene TRBJ2-7; TRBD2 is a possible D gene (5 bases). The CDR3 is made up of 17 amino acids. Germline CDR1 and CDR2: MNHEY and SVGEGT. The V gene lost 2 bases and the J gene lost 0 bases, with 17 bases spanning the gap. This chain's CDR3 is CASSYGPPAASSYEQYF. In DNA, the CDR3 is TGTGCCAGCAGTTACGGGCCTCCAGCGGCGAGCTCCTACGAGCAGTACTTC.

In this sample, this clonotype turned up many times. The chain links TRBV7-2 to TRBJ2-7, with D maybe TRBD2 (5 bases). Trimming took off 2 bases at V and 3 bases at J, with 11 bases between the two ends. CDR3 length: 14 amino acids. The germline CDR1 and CDR2 sequences are SGHTA and FQGNSA. The CDR3 loop reads CASSLRGSDYEQYF. CDR3 coding DNA: TGTGCCAGCAGCTTACGGGGAAGTGACTACGAGCAGTACTTC.

Only a few counts were recorded for this clonotype. The J gene is TRBJ2-5, the V gene TRBV7-6; 9 bases fit TRBD2. The J segment lost 0 bases and the V segment lost 8 bases, leaving 4 bases of the junction unmatched. Per the germline V gene, CDR1 is SGHVS and CDR2 is FNYEAQ. The CDR3 is 14 amino acids. The CDR3 DNA is TGTGCCAGCCGGCTAGCGGGGTACCAAGAGACCCAGTACTTC. Protein sequence: CASRLAGYQETQYF.

This clonotype has a count of ten or more. The chain combines TRBV28 with TRBJ1-1; a weak D match, TRBD1 (6 bases). This CDR3 region has 16 residues. Germline V gives CDR1 MDHEN, CDR2 SYDVKM. Trimming removed 1 base at V and 4 bases at J, with 16 bases between. As DNA, the CDR3 is TGTGCCAGCAGTTTATCCCCATGGAGGGGGAGCACTGAAGCTTTCTTT. This translates into CASSLSPWRGSTEAFF. Full variable domain (rest looked up from reference TRBV28 and TRBJ1-1): DVKVTQSSRYLVKRTGEKVFLECVQDMDHENMFWYRQDPGLGLRLIYFSYDVKMKEKGDIPEGYSVSREKKERFSLILESASTNQTSMYLCASSLSPWRGSTEAFFGQGTRLTVV.

In this sample, this clonotype turned up many times. This chain uses TRBV12-3 or TRBV12-4 with TRBJ1-1; D gene ambiguous. V was cut by 6 bases and J by 4 bases, with 9 bases left in between. The CDR3 is 12 amino acids. This CDR3 reads CASSLSPTEAFF. The CDR3 nucleotides are TGTGCCAGCAGCTTATCACCCACTGAAGCTTTCTTT.

Points on this clonotype: At one end, the junction sequence differs from germline, possibly due to a read error. The chain carries TRBV7-3 and TRBJ2-5; D unclear. Germline assignment: CDR1 SGHTA and CDR2 FQGTGA. The CDR3 runs 11 residues. This chain's CDR3 is CASSSAETRYF. The CDR3 region has the DNA TGTGCCAGCAGCAGCGCGGAGACCCGGTACTTC.

This clonotype has just a few counts. The J gene is TRBJ1-1, the V gene TRBV20-1; possible D gene TRBD1, 6 bases. V lost 6 bases to trimming and J lost 7 bases, with 15 bases between them. In germline, CDR1 is DFQATT, CDR2 SNEGSKA (reference sequence). The CDR3 has 12 amino acids. CDR3 sequence: CSAAKGQSEAFF. The CDR3 DNA follows: TGCAGTGCGGCGAAGGGACAAAGTGAAGCTTTCTTT.

There are many counts of this clonotype. The chain carries TRBV19 and TRBJ2-5; TRBD2 is a possible D gene (7 bases). V lost 5 bases, J lost 5 bases, and 15 bases lay in between. From germline, CDR1 is LNHDA and CDR2 SQIVND (reference sequence). The CDR3 consists of 14 residues. The CDR3 DNA sequence: TGTGCCAGTAGTCTTGGGGGGGCGAGGGAGACCCAGTACTTC. Its translation: CASSLGGARETQYF. The whole variable domain, remainder taken from reference TRBV19 and TRBJ2-5, is DGGITQSPKYLFRKEGQNVTLSCEQNLNHDAMYWYRQDPGQGLRLIYYSQIVNDFQKGDIAEGYSVSREKKESFPLTVTSAQKNPTAFYLCASSLGGARETQYFGPGTRLLVL.

This clonotype was seen many times. J is TRBJ2-7 and V is TRBV2; the D is unclear. V lost 6 bases and J lost 6, with 12 bases in between. Germline CDR1 and CDR2: SNHLY and FYNNEI. CDR3 size: 12 residues. The CDR3 protein is CASSPIYSEQYF. CDR3 DNA sequence: TGTGCCAGCAGCCCAATCTATTCCGAGCAGTACTTC.

The chain links TRBV9 to TRBJ2-5; 7 bases fit TRBD2. Germline V gene data show CDR1 as SGDLS and CDR2 as YYNGEE. V was pared by 4 bases and J by 5 bases, with 14 bases of the junction left unmatched. CDR3 length: 16 amino acids. The chain's CDR3 is CASSPLVGGSGETQYF. In DNA form, the CDR3 reads TGTGCCAGCAGCCCCTTGGTGGGGGGGTCGGGGGAGACCCAGTACTTC.

This clonotype was recorded many times. J is TRBJ1-1 and V is TRBV20-1; 7 bases are a match to TRBD1. The CDR3 totals 15 residues. Per the germline V gene, CDR1 is DFQATT and CDR2 is SNEGSKA (reference sequence). Trimming removed 8 bases from V and 2 bases from J; junction bases left unmatched: 14. As DNA, the CDR3 is TGCAGTCCCCGGGGGAGGGGGCGAGTCAACACTGAAGCTTTCTTT. This gives the protein CSPRGRGRVNTEAFF.

This clonotype showed up many times. The chain couples TRBV7-2 to TRBJ2-5, with D unclear. This CDR3 region has 15 residues. V lost 3 bases, J lost 1 base, and 12 bases lay in between. Germline V gene lookup returns CDR1 SGHTA and CDR2 FQGNSA. The CDR3 DNA is TGTGCCAGCAGCTTTTGGGGAACAGCCCAAGAGACCCAGTACTTC. Amino acid sequence: CASSFWGTAQETQYF.

There are many counts of this clonotype. This chain connects TRBV4-2 to TRBJ1-6; tentative D call: TRBD1 (5 bases). The V gene's germline CDR1 is LGHNA and CDR2 YNFKEQ. The CDR3 runs to 15 residues. The V gene lost 1 base and the J gene lost 12 bases, with 16 bases spanning the gap. The DNA of the CDR3 is TGTGCCAGCAGCCAAGCGCCACAGGCGAGCGGACCCCTCCACTTT. It codes for CASSQAPQASGPLHF.

In this sample, this clonotype turned up once. The rearrangement links TRBV9 to TRBJ1-6; D unclear. The CDR3 totals 13 residues. Trimming stripped 0 bases from V and 16 bases from J, with 14 bases between. Per germline, CDR1 SGDLS and CDR2 YYNGEE. The CDR3, as DNA: TGTGCCAGCAGCGTAGAGGAGGAAGACTTTCTCCACTTT. Its protein is CASSVEEEDFLHF.

This clonotype was picked up a small number of times. The J gene is TRBJ1-5, the V gene TRBV12-5; D call uncertain. CDR1 is LGHNT and CDR2 is FRNRAP in the germline V gene. The ends were cut back, 6 bases at V and 4 bases at J, with 4 bases in the middle. The CDR3 extends over 11 amino acids. CDR3 DNA sequence: TGTGCTAGTGGAAATAATCAGCCCCAGCATTTT. Translated, it gives CASGNNQPQHF.

This clonotype was seen a handful of times. This chain links TRBV6-5 with TRBJ2-5; D might be TRBD1 (6 bases). Trimming removed 2 bases from V and 0 bases from J, with 10 bases in between. The CDR3 has 15 residues. Germline-derived CDR1 and CDR2 are MNHEY and SVGAGI. CDR3 sequence: CASSYDTGNQETQYF. CDR3 DNA sequence: TGTGCCAGCAGTTACGACACAGGGAACCAAGAGACCCAGTACTTC.

This clonotype was counted a few times. This chain connects TRBV4-1 to TRBJ1-6, with TRBD1 matching over 8 bases. This CDR3 is 16 amino acids long. Looked up from germline, CDR1 is MGHRA and CDR2 is YSYEKL. The ends lost 3 bases at V and 7 bases at J; junction bases unmatched: 8. The CDR3 bases are TGCGCCAGCAGCCAGGGGAGGACAGGGCCGAATTCACCCCTCCACTTT. Encoded protein: CASSQGRTGPNSPLHF.